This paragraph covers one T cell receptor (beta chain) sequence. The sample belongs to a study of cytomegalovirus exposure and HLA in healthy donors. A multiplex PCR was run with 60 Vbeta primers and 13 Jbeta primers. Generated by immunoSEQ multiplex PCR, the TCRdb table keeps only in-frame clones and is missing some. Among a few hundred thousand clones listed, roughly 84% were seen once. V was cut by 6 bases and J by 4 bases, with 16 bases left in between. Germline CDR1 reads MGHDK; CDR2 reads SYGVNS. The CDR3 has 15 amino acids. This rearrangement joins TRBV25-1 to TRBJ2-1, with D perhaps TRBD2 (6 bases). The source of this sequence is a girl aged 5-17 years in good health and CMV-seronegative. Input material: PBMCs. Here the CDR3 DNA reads TGTGCCAGCAGGGGGGGAGGAACAACGTACAATGAGCAGTTCTTC. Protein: CASRGGGTTYNEQFF.